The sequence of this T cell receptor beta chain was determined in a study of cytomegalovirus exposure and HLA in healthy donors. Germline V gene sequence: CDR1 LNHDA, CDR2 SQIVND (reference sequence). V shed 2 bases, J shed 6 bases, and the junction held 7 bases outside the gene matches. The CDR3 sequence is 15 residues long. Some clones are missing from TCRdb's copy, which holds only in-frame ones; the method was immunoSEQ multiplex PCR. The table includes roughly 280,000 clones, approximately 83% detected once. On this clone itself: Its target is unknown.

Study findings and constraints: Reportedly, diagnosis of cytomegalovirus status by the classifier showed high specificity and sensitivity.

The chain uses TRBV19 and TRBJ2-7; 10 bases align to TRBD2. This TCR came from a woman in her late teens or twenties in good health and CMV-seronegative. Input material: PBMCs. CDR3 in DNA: TGTGCCAGTAGTATATTAGCGGGAGGATACGGCGAGCAGTACTTC. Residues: CASSILAGGYGEQYF. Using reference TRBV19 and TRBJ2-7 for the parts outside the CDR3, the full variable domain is DGGITQSPKYLFRKEGQNVTLSCEQNLNHDAMYWYRQDPGQGLRLIYYSQIVNDFQKGDIAEGYSVSREKKESFPLTVTSAQKNPTAFYLCASSILAGGYGEQYFGPGTRLTVT.